These 23 T cell receptor beta chains originate from one sample sequenced in a study of blood T cell repertoires in COVID-19. Assay used: immunoSEQ multiplex PCR; TCRdb lists only in-frame clones, some missing. The sample lists approximately 250,000 clones; roughly four fifths were seen once. The specimen was peripheral blood. The receptors were sampled from a woman aged 50 to 65 with acute or convalescent COVID-19.

The gene calls are TRBV6-5 and TRBJ2-7; a possible D gene is TRBD1 (5 bases). V was pared by 5 bases and J by 5 bases, with 13 bases between. The CDR3 covers 13 residues. Germline lookup yields CDR1 MNHEY and CDR2 SVGAGI. The CDR3 loop is CASSKFLGDEQYF. The CDR3 region has the DNA TGTGCCAGCAGTAAGTTTCTAGGGGACGAGCAGTACTTC.

The chain recombines TRBV28 with TRBJ1-4; 9 bases fit TRBD1. V was pared by 3 bases and J by 8 bases, with 4 bases of the junction left unmatched. The CDR3 has 14 amino acids. Germline V CDR1 and CDR2: MDHEN, SYDVKM. The CDR3 DNA sequence: TGTGCCAGCAGTTTTCGGACAGGGGACGAAAAACTGTTTTTT. This encodes CASSFRTGDEKLFF.

The chain employs TRBV28 and TRBJ1-3, with D possibly being TRBD1 (5 bases). Trimming pared 5 bases from V and 0 bases from J, leaving 23 bases between. This CDR3 spans 19 amino acids. Germline CDR1 MDHEN, CDR2 SYDVKM. The CDR3 protein is CASSPSGGGIFSSGNTIYF. DNA for the CDR3: TGTGCCAGCAGTCCGAGTGGGGGGGGAATATTTAGCTCTGGAAACACCATATATTTT.

V gene TRBV7-9 combines with J gene TRBJ2-7, with D perhaps TRBD2 (5 bases). Looked up from germline, CDR1 is SEHNR and CDR2 is FQNEAQ (reference sequence). CDR3 length: 12 amino acids. V was shortened by 5 bases and J by 4 bases, with 9 bases between the two germline ends. The CDR3 reads CASSRELYEQYF. CDR3 coding DNA: TGTGCCAGCAGCCGGGAACTTTACGAGCAGTACTTC.

The chain couples TRBV28 to TRBJ2-5; D remains unclear. With 5 bases removed from V and 1 base from J, the gap between germline ends came to 14 bases. Germline V gene data show CDR1 as MDHEN and CDR2 as SYDVKM. The CDR3 spans 15 residues. In DNA form, the CDR3 reads TGTGCCAGCAGTCGTGTGTTGGCCCCCCAAGAGACCCAGTACTTC. Protein product: CASSRVLAPQETQYF.

This clone has just one count. This chain connects TRBV19 to TRBJ2-7; 8 bases are a match to TRBD1. After removal of 9 bases from V and 0 bases from J, the junction contained 7 bases not matched to a gene. Germline-derived CDR1 and CDR2 are LNHDA and SQIVND (reference sequence). The CDR3 is made up of 14 amino acids. CDR3 loop: CASKGQASSYEQYF. For the CDR3, the DNA is TGTGCCAGCAAGGGACAGGCCAGCTCCTACGAGCAGTACTTC.

The V call is TRBV19, the J call TRBJ1-5; D call uncertain. V shed 5 bases and J shed 10 bases, with 18 bases lying between them. The CDR3 runs to 14 residues. Germline values: CDR1 LNHDA, CDR2 SQIVND (reference sequence). The CDR3 sequence is CASSAEVIFRPQHF. The CDR3, as DNA: TGTGCCAGTAGTGCCGAGGTGATTTTTAGACCCCAGCATTTT.

Concerning this clone itself: Germline is not matched at one junction end, which may reflect a read error. This chain connects TRBV30 to TRBJ1-3, with D unresolved. The germline V gene has CDR1 GTSNPN and CDR2 SVGIG (reference sequence). The CDR3 length is 11 residues. The CDR3 here is CAWSFGDTIYF. The CDR3 DNA reads TGTGCCTGGAGTTTTGGAGACACCATATATTTT.

The V gene is TRBV19, the J gene TRBJ1-1, with 7 bases matching TRBD1. Germline V gives CDR1 LNHDA, CDR2 SQIVND (reference sequence). The junction had 4 bases not matched to a gene; V was cut back by 3 bases and J by 3 bases. The CDR3 runs 14 residues. CDR3 in amino acids: CASSIAGGYTEAFF. The CDR3 bases are TGTGCCAGTAGTATTGCAGGGGGGTACACTGAAGCTTTCTTT.

J is TRBJ2-1 and V is TRBV28, with a weak D call TRBD1 (8 bases). Trimming took off 5 bases at V and 4 bases at J, with 15 bases between the two ends. Germline V CDR1 and CDR2: MDHEN, SYDVKM. The CDR3 contains 15 residues. The CDR3 DNA reads TGTGCCAGCAGTCCAAACAGGGGGGGGTACAATGAGCAGTTCTTC. Translation: CASSPNRGGYNEQFF.

The CDR3 DNA reads as TGTGCCAGCAGCCGTCGGACAGGCCACTATGGCTACACCTTC. This codes for CASSRRTGHYGYTF. This chain joins TRBV28 and TRBJ1-2, with 7 bases that match TRBD1. The CDR3 sequence is 14 residues long. From germline, CDR1 is MDHEN and CDR2 SYDVKM. V dropped 6 bases and J dropped 3; count of bases not matched to a gene: 7.

The V gene is TRBV30, the J gene TRBJ1-2, with D uncertain. Trimming took 2 bases from V and 0 from J, leaving 4 bases between them. This CDR3 comprises 12 residues. Germline loops: CDR1 GTSNPN, CDR2 SVGIG (reference sequence). The CDR3 DNA sequence: TGTGCCTGGAGTACAACTAACTATGGCTACACCTTC. It codes for CAWSTTNYGYTF.

This chain connects TRBV6-6 to TRBJ2-2, with 9 positions matching TRBD2. The CDR3 spans 15 residues. Germline trimming cut 3 bases from V and 4 bases from J; bases unmatched to any gene: 3. Germline V lookup: CDR1 MNHNY, CDR2 SVGAGI (reference sequence). CDR3 in DNA: TGTGCCAGCAGTTATAGAGCGGGAGGCACCGGGGAGCTGTTTTTT. Translating it yields CASSYRAGGTGELFF.

The chain uses TRBV5-1 and TRBJ2-6; unclear D gene. This CDR3 has 16 residues. V dropped 4 bases and J dropped 4 bases, with 15 bases sitting between them. Germline V lookup: CDR1 SGHRS, CDR2 YFSETQ. The CDR3 coding sequence is TGCGCCAGCAGCGCCGACTGGTCCCTCGGGGCCAACGTCCTGACTTTC. This translates into CASSADWSLGANVLTF.

The rearrangement links TRBV7-2 to TRBJ1-2; no definite D call. Germline lookup yields CDR1 SGHTA and CDR2 FQGNSA. Between the trimmed V and J ends, which lost 2 bases and 0 bases, there was a span of 7 bases. This CDR3 has 14 residues. The CDR3 is CASSLYPANYGYTF. CDR3 bases: TGTGCCAGCAGCTTATATCCCGCTAACTATGGCTACACCTTC.

V usage is TRBV24-1 and J usage is TRBJ2-1; D is ambiguous. Germline-derived CDR1 and CDR2 are KGHDR and SFDVKD. The CDR3 covers 15 residues. V was trimmed by 5 bases and J by 0 bases, leaving 10 bases between them. CDR3 bases: TGTGCCACCAGTGCCCGGGTAAGCTCCTACAATGAGCAGTTCTTC. Encoded protein: CATSARVSSYNEQFF.

V and J are TRBV9 and TRBJ2-1, with D uncertain. Germline V gene data show CDR1 as SGDLS and CDR2 as YYNGEE. Between the trimmed V and J ends, which lost 4 bases and 4 bases, there was a span of 12 bases. CDR3 length equals 14 residues. CDR3 sequence reads: CASSPPTEYNEQFF. In DNA form, the CDR3 reads TGTGCCAGCAGCCCCCCCACAGAGTACAATGAGCAGTTCTTC.

The chain couples TRBV7-9 to TRBJ2-3; 8 bases fit TRBD2. This CDR3 has 14 residues. Germline CDR1 is SEHNR and CDR2 is FQNEAQ (reference sequence). V shed 2 bases and J 7 bases; nucleotides not matched to a gene: 5. The CDR3 is CASSLTGGGNTQYF. In nucleotides, the CDR3 is TGTGCCAGCAGCTTAACGGGCGGGGGGAATACGCAGTATTTT. The full variable domain, in which reference TRBV7-9 and TRBJ2-3 provide the parts outside the CDR3, is DTGVSQNPRHKITKRGQNVTFRCDPISEHNRLYWYRQTLGQGPEFLTYFQNEAQLEKSRLLSDRFSAERPKGSFSTLEIQRTEQGDSAMYLCASSLTGGGNTQYFGPGTRLTVL.

The chain is built from TRBV4-2 and TRBJ1-5; D not certain. Germline values: CDR1 LGHNA, CDR2 YNFKEQ. V was cut by 0 bases and J by 7 bases, with 10 bases left in between. The CDR3 covers 14 residues. The DNA for the CDR3 is TGTGCCAGCAGCCAAGATCAAGGAGAACAGCCCCAGCATTTT. This codes for CASSQDQGEQPQHF.

The chain employs TRBV19 and TRBJ1-2; 12 bases match TRBD1. CDR1 and CDR2 (germline): LNHDA, SQIVND (reference sequence). The V segment lost 5 bases and the J segment 4 bases; nucleotides outside the gene matches: 11. The CDR3 contains 17 residues. In DNA, the CDR3 is TGTGCCAGTAGTTCCGGGACAGGGGGCCCCCTCGGCTATGGCTACACCTTC. It encodes CASSSGTGGPLGYGYTF.

This clone was observed once. The chain carries TRBV2 and TRBJ2-1, with TRBD2 matching over 9 bases. Germline values: CDR1 SNHLY, CDR2 FYNNEI. V shed 3 bases and J 5 bases; nucleotides not matched to a gene: 5. There are 15 residues in the CDR3. In DNA, the CDR3 is TGTGCCAGCAGTGAGGCGGGGGGGCCTAACAATGAGCAGTTCTTC. This codes for CASSEAGGPNNEQFF. Variable domain in full (rest from reference TRBV2 and TRBJ2-1): EPEVTQTPSHQVTQMGQEVILRCVPISNHLYFYWYRQILGQKVEFLVSFYNNEISEKSEIFDDQFSVERPDGSNFTLKIRSTKLEDSAMYFCASSEAGGPNNEQFFGPGTRLTVL.

V is TRBV5-1 and J is TRBJ1-1; TRBD1 matches at 10 bases. CDR3 length equals 15 residues. CDR1 and CDR2 (germline): SGHRS, YFSETQ. After removal of 4 bases from V and 5 bases from J, the junction contained 8 bases not matched to a gene. The CDR3 DNA sequence: TGCGCCAGCAGCGACACCGGGACAGGGGTGACTGAAGCTTTCTTT. Amino acid sequence: CASSDTGTGVTEAFF.

The DNA for the CDR3 is TGTGCCTGGAGCGAAACACGTCAGGGCAATCAGCCCCAGCATTTT. Protein product: CAWSETRQGNQPQHF. The chain has TRBV30 and TRBJ1-5; D is uncertain. This CDR3 has 15 amino acids. V was trimmed by 3 bases and J by 2 bases, leaving 14 bases between them. The germline gives CDR1 GTSNPN, CDR2 SVGIG (reference sequence).